This entry describes one T cell receptor beta chain. As yet, its antigen is unknown. The data originate from a study of cytomegalovirus exposure and HLA in healthy donors. Only in-frame clones appear in the TCRdb table, and some are missing; sequencing was by immunoSEQ multiplex PCR. The sample lists approximately 160,000 clones, about 85% occurring once. V lost 0 bases and J 3 bases, leaving 9 bases between the germline ends. CDR3 length: 16 amino acids. In germline, CDR1 is ENHRY, CDR2 SYGVKD. Study-wide points: In vitro experiments confirmed that a few CMV-associated chains were specific for CMV antigens. Among TCR beta chains, those listed as cytomegalovirus-associated numbered over 150. Generally TCR sequences proved uncommon, though certain public TCRs appeared in numerous donors.

Sequencing used PBMCs. The V gene is TRBV10-3, the J gene TRBJ1-6; a possible D gene is TRBD1 (5 bases). This clonotype originated in a man in his thirties or forties in good health and CMV-seropositive. The CDR3 DNA follows: TGTGCCATCAGTGAGTCGGCAGGGCGCTATAATTCACCCCTCCACTTT. This codes for CAISESAGRYNSPLHF.